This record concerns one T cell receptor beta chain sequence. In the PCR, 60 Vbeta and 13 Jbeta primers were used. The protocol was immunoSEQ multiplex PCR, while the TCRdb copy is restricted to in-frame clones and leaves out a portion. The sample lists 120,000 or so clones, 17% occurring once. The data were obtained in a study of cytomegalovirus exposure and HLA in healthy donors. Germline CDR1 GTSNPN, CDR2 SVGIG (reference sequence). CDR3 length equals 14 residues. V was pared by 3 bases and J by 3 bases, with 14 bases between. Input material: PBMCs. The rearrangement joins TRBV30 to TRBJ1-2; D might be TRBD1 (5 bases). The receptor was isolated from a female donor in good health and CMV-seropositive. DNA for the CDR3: TGTGCCTGGAGCCTCACGGGGGGATACTATGGCTACACCTTC. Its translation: CAWSLTGGYYGYTF.